The clone carrying this T cell receptor beta chain has just a few counts. Its antigen is still unknown. PBMCs that had been cryopreserved were the source of 2 to 2.5 micrograms of genomic DNA for TCR beta libraries. The J segment lost 9 bases and the V segment lost 3 bases, leaving 4 bases of the junction unmatched. CDR3 length: 11 residues. Germline V gene lookup returns CDR1 SQVTM and CDR2 ANQGSEA. Generated by immunoSEQ multiplex PCR, the TCRdb table keeps only in-frame clones and is missing some. The data show about 35,000 clones, 49% seen once. The data stem from a study of cytotoxic CD8 clonotypes in ibrutinib-treated CLL. Findings and limits, study-wide: The clonality rise at ibrutinib response reflected private clonotype expansion. There were differences in sampling times between sustained-remission and progressing patients. At progression, clonality fell back toward baseline after rising at ibrutinib response.

The chain joins TRBV29-1 to TRBJ1-2; 7 bases are shared with TRBD1. The specimen was PBMCs, collected before ibrutinib treatment. The clonotype comes from a human donor with chronic lymphocytic leukemia. CDR3 in amino acids: CSVERDSRYTF. Here the CDR3 DNA reads TGCAGCGTTGAGCGGGACAGCCGCTACACCTTC.